This T cell receptor beta chain was captured by sequencing in a study of Ad26.COV2.S vaccination and SARS-CoV-2 variants. As for the study in general: The donor was enrolled in the Ad26.COV2.S arm of the COV1001 trial. The vaccine Ad26.COV2.S was put into the muscle once, or twice with 56 days between.

The treatment is: about 20 received Ad26.COV2.S at low or high dose, single or two shots; roughly five received placebo; per-sample allocation not given. Material that was analyzed had been drawn on day 63 after the first vaccine or placebo injection. An Ad26 vector carrying the Wuhan-strain SARS-CoV-2 spike served as the vaccine. Only in-frame clones appear in the TCRdb table, and some are missing; sequencing was by immunoSEQ multiplex PCR. Of around 300,000 clones detected, around nine tenths appear once; the ten largest clones hold around 5.3%. The ends were cut back, 6 bases at V and 0 bases at J, with 12 bases in the middle. Germline V gene sequence: CDR1 LNHDA, CDR2 SQIVND (reference sequence). The CDR3 covers 15 residues.

The sequencing used peripheral blood, collected in a trial of Ad26.COV2.S vaccine versus placebo. This chain joins TRBV19 and TRBJ1-5, with D tentatively TRBD1 (6 bases). This receptor was taken from a person between 18 and 65 years old who received the Ad26.COV2.S COVID-19 vaccine or a placebo. CDR3 nucleotides: TGTGCCAGTAGATTACAGGGAGATAGCAATCAGCCCCAGCATTTT. This sequence encodes CASRLQGDSNQPQHF. The full variable domain, its missing parts supplied by reference TRBV19 and TRBJ1-5, is DGGITQSPKYLFRKEGQNVTLSCEQNLNHDAMYWYRQDPGQGLRLIYYSQIVNDFQKGDIAEGYSVSREKKESFPLTVTSAQKNPTAFYLCASRLQGDSNQPQHFGDGTRLSIL.